Presented here are 5 T cell receptor beta chains from one specimen sequenced in a study of blood T cell repertoires in COVID-19. This table comes from immunoSEQ multiplex PCR, and its TCRdb copy is limited to in-frame clones, with some not included. The sample carries about 77,000 clones, more than 60% recorded once. Material for sequencing was peripheral blood. The receptors here all came from a man aged 55 to 70 with acute or convalescent COVID-19.

The genes are TRBV7-9 and TRBJ2-7; tentatively, D is TRBD1 (6 bases). This CDR3 region has 13 residues. Deletions cut 5 bases from V and 5 bases from J, with 13 bases between. Germline assignment: CDR1 SEHNR and CDR2 FQNEAQ (reference sequence). The chain's CDR3 is CASSPSTGHEQYF. In nucleotides, the CDR3 is TGTGCCAGCAGCCCGTCCACAGGGCACGAGCAGTACTTC. The full variable domain, its missing parts supplied by reference TRBV7-9 and TRBJ2-7, is DTGVSQNPRHKITKRGQNVTFRCDPISEHNRLYWYRQTLGQGPEFLTYFQNEAQLEKSRLLSDRFSAERPKGSFSTLEIQRTEQGDSAMYLCASSPSTGHEQYFGPGTRLTVT.

The rearrangement joins TRBV7-8 to TRBJ2-5, with D possibly being TRBD1 (6 bases). The V end was cut by 1 base, the J end by 3 bases, with 6 bases between. CDR1 and CDR2 (germline): SGHVS, FQNEAQ. The CDR3 is 13 residues long. The CDR3: CASSLDREETQYF. The CDR3 coding sequence is TGTGCCAGCAGCTTAGACAGGGAAGAGACCCAGTACTTC.

This clone has only one observation. The V call is TRBV27, the J call TRBJ1-1; no clear D. Germline lookup yields CDR1 MNHEY and CDR2 SMNVEV (reference sequence). Deletions cut 8 bases from V and 1 base from J, with 14 bases between. The CDR3 sequence is 14 residues long. The CDR3 DNA sequence: TGTGCCAGCGCCCCTGGGCCTGGGAACACTGAAGCTTTCTTT. The encoded protein is CASAPGPGNTEAFF.

This clone has just one count. The rearrangement links TRBV5-4 to TRBJ2-5, with a weak D call TRBD1 (6 bases). Germline CDR1 is SGHNT and CDR2 is YYREEE (reference sequence). This CDR3 comprises 15 residues. The V end was cut by 1 base, the J end by 5 bases, with 15 bases between. The CDR3 loop is CASSLSQGLRETQYF. In DNA form, the CDR3 reads TGTGCCAGCAGCTTGTCTCAGGGGCTGAGGGAGACCCAGTACTTC.

This chain connects TRBV24-1 to TRBJ1-5; TRBD1 aligns across 9 bases. Germline V lookup: CDR1 KGHDR, CDR2 SFDVKD. This CDR3 is built from 14 residues. The junction had 11 bases not matched to a gene; V was cut back by 3 bases and J by 15 bases. The CDR3 bases are TGTGCCACCAGTGATAGTCCGGGACAGGGAGTCTGGCATTTT. It specifies CATSDSPGQGVWHF.